These T cell receptor beta chains were read from a single sample in a study of monozygotic twins with inflammatory bowel disease. TCRdb reanalyzed the 5' RACE reads, giving one entry per CDR3 protein sequence and no DNA. Recorded for this sample: about 160,000 distinct CDR3 sequences. The sequencing sample was made of blood. Source of these receptors: a human donor with ulcerative colitis or Crohn's disease, or a healthy co-twin of an affected twin (not recorded which). Each CDR3 is given with its conserved first and last residue.

v_call: TRBV5-5
j_call: TRBJ2-7
cdr3_aa: CASSNLPRGRVDEQYF

v_call: TRBV15
j_call: TRBJ1-5
cdr3_aa: CATSRSRGEGQPLHF

v_call: TRBV5-1
j_call: TRBJ1-1
cdr3_aa: CASSLDRMTEAFF

v_call: TRBV5-6
j_call: TRBJ2-7
cdr3_aa: CASSGGMSSYEQYF

v_call: TRBV4-3
j_call: TRBJ2-7
cdr3_aa: CASSHRTGGTYEQYF

v_call: TRBV5-8
j_call: TRBJ1-2
cdr3_aa: CASSLDGEDGYTF

v_call: TRBV9
j_call: TRBJ2-3
cdr3_aa: CASSAREGLVTDTQYF

v_call: TRBV12-3/TRBV12-4
j_call: TRBJ2-3
cdr3_aa: CASSLGSRRLADTQYF

v_call: TRBV11-2
j_call: TRBJ1-1
cdr3_aa: CASSFGQGSTEAFF

v_call: TRBV7-8
j_call: TRBJ2-1
cdr3_aa: CASSFSAGGFNEQFF

v_call: TRBV5-1
j_call: TRBJ2-1
cdr3_aa: CASSSPGRDQFF

v_call: TRBV5-1
j_call: TRBJ2-2
cdr3_aa: CASSDTSGRQTGELFF

v_call: TRBV28
j_call: TRBJ1-1
cdr3_aa: CASSFGTGGAAAFF

v_call: TRBV29-1
j_call: TRBJ1-3
cdr3_aa: CSVAVTGDGNTIYF

v_call: TRBV6-5
j_call: TRBJ1-2
cdr3_aa: CASSYFNRGGSNYGYTF

v_call: TRBV7-9
j_call: TRBJ2-2
cdr3_aa: CASSLATSSTGELFF

v_call: TRBV20-1
j_call: TRBJ1-3
cdr3_aa: CSAPGAGGNTIYF

v_call: TRBV10-3
j_call: TRBJ2-5
cdr3_aa: CAISESTAGGQLGETQYF

v_call: TRBV12-3/TRBV12-4
j_call: TRBJ1-4
cdr3_aa: CASSPTGGKLFF

v_call: TRBV10-3
j_call: TRBJ2-7
cdr3_aa: CAISRSSGNGYEQYF